This T cell receptor beta chain was sequenced during a study of spatial heterogeneity in lung cancer (dated by TCRdb to about 2019). Broadly, across the study: Beta-chain transcripts were consistently detected in greater numbers than alpha-chain transcripts, which likely reflects a higher abundance of beta-chain transcripts. In the raw uncorrected reads, each unique combination of TCR and UMI appeared on average more than ten times. In non-small cell lung cancer, the study quantitatively compared TCR alpha and beta repertoires across several tumor regions, matched nontumor lung, and blood. Nonsynonymous mutation counts, determined by whole-exome sequencing of tumor tissue, were related to features of the TCR repertoire. At surgery, some 220 tumor regions, around 67 matched nontumor lung samples and 56 PBMC samples were TCR-sequenced for both alpha and beta chains. Results and caveats for the whole study, not just this receptor: Confirming at a functional level the hypothesis that regional TCRs recognize regional mutations was considered to require additional single-cell paired TCR alpha and beta sequencing. Ubiquitous expanded tumor TCRs were detected in blood more often at tumor resection than at routine follow-up.

The receptor library was made with 5' RACE. The listed sequencing device is NextSeq 500. To allow correction of PCR and sequencing errors, the TCR library protocol tagged every TCR cDNA molecule with a unique molecular identifier. Per the authors' processing: TCR identification, UMI-based error correction and CDR3 extraction were all carried out with Decombinator tools. Expanded TCRs were defined as those above a frequency of 2 per 1,000, corresponding to the top 1% of the tumor frequency distribution. Each repertoire was subsampled 100 times to 5,000 TCRs, after which Renyi diversity was computed with the R vegan package. CDR3 similarity networks were built from amino acid triplet string-kernel similarity, connecting CDR3s with pairwise similarity above 0.82. TCRdb reprocessed the public reads (quality trimming at Q25 with fastp, clone calling with MiXCR) and kept in-frame beta chains. Records with the same CDR3 protein are collapsed into one entry carrying the most frequent genes and DNA. For this entry, the V and J calls and clone size follow TCRdb and not the study's own pipeline. This sample holds fewer than 20,000 distinct CDR3 sequences; over 15% were observed only once. Of the sample, about 14% falls within the top ten clones.

CDR1 MNHNS and CDR2 SASEGT are derived from the germline V gene. Reading from cysteine to phenylalanine, the CDR3 counts 15 amino acids. Solely the CDR3 DNA is kept, with 45 bases framed from the first base. The trim is 8 bases for V and 2 bases for J, with a gap of 16 bases between the germline ends. This clonotype has a count of ten or more. Its antigen remains unidentified. The record has no base qualities; no much larger clone is one base away. Reading the label with the study, this specimen's time point is: sample taken at primary tumor resection. For TCR sequencing, whole RNA was extracted from tumor and nontumor lung tissue, or from cryopreserved PBMC samples, and no cell sorting was done. Samples were obtained from roughly 72 patients with early-stage, untreated non-small cell lung cancer from the lung TRACERx cohort. A patient was chosen for TCR sequencing only when enough RNA was available from at least two tumor regions.

This TCR was recovered from a male donor with early-stage non-small cell lung cancer. Sequences were derived from PBMCs, sampled at surgery. The chain couples TRBV6-1 to TRBJ1-5; the D gene assignment is ambiguous. The nucleotide sequence reads TGTGCCAGCTCAGGACCCCATGGGGGCAATCAGCCCCAGCATTTT. This encodes CASSGPHGGNQPQHF.